This TCR beta chain appears in the sequencing data of a study of blood T cells in healthy people across ages. Study observations and caveats: Donor CMV status, an unknown factor, possibly confounded changes in expanded clonotypes. Per million T cells, TCR beta diversity dropped about linearly as age rose. Compared with aged donors, long-lived donors showed fewer expanded clones, suggesting selection.

Note on this clonotype: Its antigen is undetermined.

V dropped 4 bases and J dropped 6; count of bases not matched to a gene: 6. This CDR3 is 14 amino acids long. Germline CDR1 LGHDT, CDR2 YNNKEL (reference sequence). A second about 6 to 12 cycle PCR used barcoded and J-beta primers. Unique molecular identifiers of 12 random nucleotides labeled each cDNA. TCRdb recomputed calls from the 5' RACE reads with MiXCR, one row per CDR3 protein. The sample records 850,000 to 1,300,000 distinct CDR3 sequences, 45% being singletons. This TCR was recovered from a woman aged 55-75 years in good health. The specimen sequenced was blood. This sequence joins TRBV3-1 and TRBJ2-1, with 7 bases fitting TRBD1. The CDR3 protein is CASSPEGQINEQFF. CDR3 coding DNA: TGTGCCAGCAGCCCAGAGGGACAGATCAATGAGCAGTTCTTC.